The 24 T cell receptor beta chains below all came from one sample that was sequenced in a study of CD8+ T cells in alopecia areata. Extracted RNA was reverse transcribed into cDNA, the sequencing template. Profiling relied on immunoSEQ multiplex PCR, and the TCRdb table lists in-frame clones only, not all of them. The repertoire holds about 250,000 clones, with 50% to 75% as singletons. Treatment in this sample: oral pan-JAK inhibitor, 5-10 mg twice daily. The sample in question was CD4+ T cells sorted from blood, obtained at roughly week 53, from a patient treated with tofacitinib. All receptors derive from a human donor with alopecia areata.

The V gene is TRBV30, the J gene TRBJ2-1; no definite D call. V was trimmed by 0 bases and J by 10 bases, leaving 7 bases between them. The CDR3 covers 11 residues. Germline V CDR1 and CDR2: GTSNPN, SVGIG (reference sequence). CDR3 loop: CAWSVWFEQFF. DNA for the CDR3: TGTGCCTGGAGTGTCTGGTTCGAGCAGTTCTTC.

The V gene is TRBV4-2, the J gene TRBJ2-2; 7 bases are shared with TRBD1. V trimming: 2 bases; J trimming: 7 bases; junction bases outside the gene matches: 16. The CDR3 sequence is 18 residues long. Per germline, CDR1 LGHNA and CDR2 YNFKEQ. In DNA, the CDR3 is TGTGCCAGCAGCCAAATGCCTGATTTCCGGGACAGAAACGGGGAGCTGTTTTTT. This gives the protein CASSQMPDFRDRNGELFF.

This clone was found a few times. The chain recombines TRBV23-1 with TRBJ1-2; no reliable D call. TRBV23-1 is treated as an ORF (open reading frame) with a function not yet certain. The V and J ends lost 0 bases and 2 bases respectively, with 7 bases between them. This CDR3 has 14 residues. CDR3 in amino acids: CASSQSAENYGYTF. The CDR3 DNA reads TGCGCCAGCAGTCAATCGGCAGAAAACTATGGCTACACCTTC.

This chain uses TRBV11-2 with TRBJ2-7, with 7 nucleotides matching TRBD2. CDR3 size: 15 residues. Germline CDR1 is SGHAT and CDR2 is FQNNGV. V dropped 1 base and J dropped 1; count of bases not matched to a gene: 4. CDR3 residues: CASSLVGLQSYEQYF. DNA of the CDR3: TGTGCCAGCAGCTTAGTGGGACTACAGTCCTACGAGCAGTACTTC.

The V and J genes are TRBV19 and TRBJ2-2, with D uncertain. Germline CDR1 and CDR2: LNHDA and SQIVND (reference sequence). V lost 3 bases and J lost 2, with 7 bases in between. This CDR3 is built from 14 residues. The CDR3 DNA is TGTGCCAGTAGTATCGGTCCAAACACCGGGGAGCTGTTTTTT. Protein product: CASSIGPNTGELFF.

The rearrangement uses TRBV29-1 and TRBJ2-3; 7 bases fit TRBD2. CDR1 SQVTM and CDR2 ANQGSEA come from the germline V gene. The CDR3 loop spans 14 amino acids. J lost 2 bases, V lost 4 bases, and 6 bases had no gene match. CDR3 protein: CSVAGGTYTDTQYF. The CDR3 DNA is TGCAGCGTTGCCGGGGGGACCTACACAGATACGCAGTATTTT.

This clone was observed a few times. The CDR3 reads CATSFDNEQFF. In DNA form, the CDR3 reads TGTGCCACGAGTTTCGACAATGAGCAGTTCTTC. The V gene is TRBV6-6, the J gene TRBJ2-1; D unresolved. Germline V gene data show CDR1 as MNHNY and CDR2 as SVGAGI (reference sequence). V shed 10 bases and J shed 5 bases, with 9 bases lying between them. The CDR3 contains 11 residues.

CDR3 DNA sequence: TGTGCCGGGGGACGCAGGGGGCTGGGGACTGAAGCTTTCTTT. This encodes CAGGRRGLGTEAFF. The chain joins TRBV30 to TRBJ1-1; 8 bases fit TRBD1. The CDR3 sequence is 14 residues long. The J segment lost 5 bases and the V segment lost 8 bases, leaving 13 bases of the junction unmatched. Germline V gene sequence: CDR1 GTSNPN, CDR2 SVGIG (reference sequence). Full variable domain (rest looked up from reference TRBV30 and TRBJ1-1): SQTIHQWPATLVQPVGSPLSLECTVEGTSNPNLYWYRQAAGRGLQLLFYSVGIGQISSEVPQNLSASRPQDRQFILSSKKLLLSDSGFYLCAGGRRGLGTEAFFGQGTRLTVV.

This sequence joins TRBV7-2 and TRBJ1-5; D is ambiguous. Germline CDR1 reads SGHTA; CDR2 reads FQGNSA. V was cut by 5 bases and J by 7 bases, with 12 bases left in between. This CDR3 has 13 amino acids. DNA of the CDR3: TGTGCCAGCAGCCGCGCACTGGGACAGCCCCAGCATTTT. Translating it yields CASSRALGQPQHF.

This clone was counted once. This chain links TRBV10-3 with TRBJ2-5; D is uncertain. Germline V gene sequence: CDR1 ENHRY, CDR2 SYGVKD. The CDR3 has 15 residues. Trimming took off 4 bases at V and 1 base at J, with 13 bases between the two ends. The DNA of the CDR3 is TGTGCCATCAGTGTCGCCCACGGAGCCCAAGAGACCCAGTACTTC. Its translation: CAISVAHGAQETQYF.

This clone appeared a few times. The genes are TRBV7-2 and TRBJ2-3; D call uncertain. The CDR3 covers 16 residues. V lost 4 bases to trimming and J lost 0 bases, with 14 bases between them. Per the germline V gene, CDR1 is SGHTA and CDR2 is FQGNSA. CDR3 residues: CASSSLVGSSTDTQYF. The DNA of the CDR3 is TGTGCCAGCAGCTCCCTCGTGGGATCTAGCACAGATACGCAGTATTTT. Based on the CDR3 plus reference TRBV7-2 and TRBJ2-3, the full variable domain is GAGVSQSPSNKVTEKGKDVELRCDPISGHTALYWYRQSLGQGLEFLIYFQGNSAPDKSGLPSDRFSAERTGGSVSTLTIQRTQQEDSAVYLCASSSLVGSSTDTQYFGPGTRLTVL.

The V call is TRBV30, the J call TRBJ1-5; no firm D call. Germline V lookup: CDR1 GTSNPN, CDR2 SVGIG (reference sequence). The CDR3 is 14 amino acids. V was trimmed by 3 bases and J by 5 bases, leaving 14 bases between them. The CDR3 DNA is TGTGCCTGGAGCGACAAAAAGGGATATCAGCCCCAGCATTTT. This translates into CAWSDKKGYQPQHF.

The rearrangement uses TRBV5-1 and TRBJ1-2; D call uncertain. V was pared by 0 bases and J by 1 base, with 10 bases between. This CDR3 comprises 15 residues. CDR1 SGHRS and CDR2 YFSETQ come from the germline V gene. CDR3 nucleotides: TGCGCCAGCAGCTTGGATCTCAGCTTTAACTATGGCTACACCTTC. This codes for CASSLDLSFNYGYTF.

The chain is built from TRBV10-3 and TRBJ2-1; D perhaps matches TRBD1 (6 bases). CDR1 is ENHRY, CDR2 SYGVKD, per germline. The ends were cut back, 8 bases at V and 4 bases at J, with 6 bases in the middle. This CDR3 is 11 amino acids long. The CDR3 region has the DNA TGTGCCATCGGACAGTACAATGAGCAGTTCTTC. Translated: CAIGQYNEQFF.

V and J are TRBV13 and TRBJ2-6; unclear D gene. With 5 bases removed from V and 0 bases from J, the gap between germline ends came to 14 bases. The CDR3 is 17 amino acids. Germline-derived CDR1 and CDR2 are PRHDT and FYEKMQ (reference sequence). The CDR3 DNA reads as TGTGCCAGCAGCCCGTGGACGGGTAGCTCTGGGGCCAACGTCCTGACTTTC. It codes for CASSPWTGSSGANVLTF.

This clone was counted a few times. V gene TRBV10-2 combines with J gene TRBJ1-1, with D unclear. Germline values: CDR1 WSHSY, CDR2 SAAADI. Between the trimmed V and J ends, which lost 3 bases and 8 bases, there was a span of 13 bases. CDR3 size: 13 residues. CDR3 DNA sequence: TGCGCCAGCAGTGATCCCCAAAAGAGAGAAGCTTTCTTT. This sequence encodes CASSDPQKREAFF.

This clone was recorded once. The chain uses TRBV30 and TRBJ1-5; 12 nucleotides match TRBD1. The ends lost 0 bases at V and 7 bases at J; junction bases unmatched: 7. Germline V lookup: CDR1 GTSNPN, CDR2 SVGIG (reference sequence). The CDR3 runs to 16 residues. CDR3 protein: CAWSVWDRGRGQPQHF. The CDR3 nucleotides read TGTGCCTGGAGTGTTTGGGACAGGGGGCGAGGGCAGCCCCAGCATTTT. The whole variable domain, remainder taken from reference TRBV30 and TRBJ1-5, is SQTIHQWPATLVQPVGSPLSLECTVEGTSNPNLYWYRQAAGRGLQLLFYSVGIGQISSEVPQNLSASRPQDRQFILSSKKLLLSDSGFYLCAWSVWDRGRGQPQHFGDGTRLSIL.

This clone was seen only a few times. CDR3 DNA sequence: TGTGCCTGCAAGACAGGGTGGGGCAATCAGCCCCAGCATTTT. Residues: CACKTGWGNQPQHF. The V gene is TRBV30, the J gene TRBJ1-5, with 7 nucleotides matching TRBD1. The CDR3 contains 14 residues. Per germline, CDR1 GTSNPN and CDR2 SVGIG (reference sequence). V gave up 6 bases and J gave up 2 bases; unmatched junction bases: 7.

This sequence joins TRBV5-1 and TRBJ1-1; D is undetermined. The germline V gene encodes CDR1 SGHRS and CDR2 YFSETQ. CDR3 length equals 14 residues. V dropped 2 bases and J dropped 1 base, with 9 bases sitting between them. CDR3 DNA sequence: TGCGCCAGCAGCTTTCTACACGCGAACACTGAAGCTTTCTTT. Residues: CASSFLHANTEAFF.

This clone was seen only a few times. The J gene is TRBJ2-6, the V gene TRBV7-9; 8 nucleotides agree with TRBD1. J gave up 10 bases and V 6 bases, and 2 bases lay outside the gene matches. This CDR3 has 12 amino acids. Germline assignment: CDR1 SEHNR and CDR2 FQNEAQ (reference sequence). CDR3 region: CASRRQGNVLTF. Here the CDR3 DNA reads TGTGCCAGCAGGAGACAGGGGAACGTCCTGACTTTC.

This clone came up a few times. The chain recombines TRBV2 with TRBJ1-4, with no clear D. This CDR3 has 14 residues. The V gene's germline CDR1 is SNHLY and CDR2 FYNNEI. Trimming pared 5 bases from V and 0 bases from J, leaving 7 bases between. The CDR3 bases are TGTGCCAGCAGTTACCTAACAACTAATGAAAAACTGTTTTTT. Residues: CASSYLTTNEKLFF.

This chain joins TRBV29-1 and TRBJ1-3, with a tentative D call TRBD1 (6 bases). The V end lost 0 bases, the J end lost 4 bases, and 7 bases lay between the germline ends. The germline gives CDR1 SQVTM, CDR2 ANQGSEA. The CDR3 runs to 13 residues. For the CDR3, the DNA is TGCAGCGTTGAAGACGGACAGGGAAACACCATATATTTT. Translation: CSVEDGQGNTIYF.

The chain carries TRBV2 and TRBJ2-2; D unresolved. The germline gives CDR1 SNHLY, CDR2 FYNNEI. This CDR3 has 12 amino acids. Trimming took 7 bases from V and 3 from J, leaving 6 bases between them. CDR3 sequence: CASTYYTGELFF. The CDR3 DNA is TGTGCCAGCACCTATTACACCGGGGAGCTGTTTTTT.

The CDR3, as DNA: TGTGCCATCAGTGAGCCCAGCCCGGGACAGGGGGCCCTCCGTGCTAGCACAGATACGCAGTATTTT. Encoded protein: CAISEPSPGQGALRASTDTQYF. The chain employs TRBV10-3 and TRBJ2-3; 12 bases fit TRBD1. Germline V lookup: CDR1 ENHRY, CDR2 SYGVKD. Trimming cost V 2 bases and J 0 bases; bases outside gene matches: 18. The CDR3 is 22 residues long.